This TCR beta chain originates from a study of shared clonotypes between healthy human individuals. Study findings and constraints: A handful of donors shared 4.5% to 6.5% of their naive CD4 clonotypes. Generation probabilities of non-shared clonotypes were lower (relative to those shared by all four donors).

Only in-frame clones appear in the TCRdb table, and some are missing; sequencing was by immunoSEQ multiplex PCR. Of millions of clones listed, about 92% were seen once; the top ten hold 0.39%. Germline CDR1 and CDR2: KGHSH and LQKENI. This CDR3 contains 13 residues. V was shortened by 3 bases and J by 4 bases, with 10 bases between the two germline ends. Donation came from healthy HIV-negative adults that had no recent acute infections or vaccinations. A remark on this clone: Its antigen is currently unknown.

The sample taken for sequencing was naive CD4+ T cells from PBMCs. Subset of the sample: CD45RA+ positively selected. The chain has TRBV18 and TRBJ2-7; D could derive from TRBD1 or TRBD2 (5 bases each). This receptor was identified in a man between 18 and 29 years old in good health. Some clones in this sample may be carry-over from other donors' samples. The DNA of the CDR3 is TGTGCCAGCTCACCGGGGACGTATTACGAGCAGTACTTC. Translating it yields CASSPGTYYEQYF.